The entry below gives a single T cell receptor beta chain sequence along with its context. What it recognizes is unknown. The method was immunoSEQ multiplex PCR; TCRdb's version includes in-frame clones alone and lacks a portion of them. The table has 140,000 to 150,000 clones, over 80% seen once. Per the germline V gene, CDR1 is SGHNT and CDR2 is YYREEE (reference sequence). The CDR3 consists of 12 residues. Between the trimmed V and J ends, which lost 4 bases and 7 bases, there was a span of 11 bases. This sample is drawn from a study of T cell responses to AZD1222 COVID-19 vaccine. The study's findings and limits: A reported finding is that nearly half of spike-specific TCRs target unmutated variant regions. Researchers report vaccine-associated CD4 TCRs spanning spike, with dominance at 160-218 and 743-854. Possibly, clonal diversity was underestimated; donors were largely white British and included more females. Two AZD1222 administrations were followed by greater Spike-specific TCR breadth and depth.

The material sequenced was peripheral blood, taken on day 0 of MenACWY control vaccination. V and J are TRBV5-4 and TRBJ1-2; D unclear. The clonotype comes from an adult in good health. CDR3 in amino acids: CASSLTPGGYTF. The CDR3 nucleotides are TGTGCCAGCAGCCTTACTCCGGGTGGCTACACCTTC. Filled out from reference TRBV5-4 and TRBJ1-2, the complete variable domain reads ETGVTQSPTHLIKTRGQQVTLRCSSQSGHNTVSWYQQALGQGPQFIFQYYREEENGRGNFPPRFSGLQFPNYSSELNVNALELDDSALYLCASSLTPGGYTFGSGTRLTVV.